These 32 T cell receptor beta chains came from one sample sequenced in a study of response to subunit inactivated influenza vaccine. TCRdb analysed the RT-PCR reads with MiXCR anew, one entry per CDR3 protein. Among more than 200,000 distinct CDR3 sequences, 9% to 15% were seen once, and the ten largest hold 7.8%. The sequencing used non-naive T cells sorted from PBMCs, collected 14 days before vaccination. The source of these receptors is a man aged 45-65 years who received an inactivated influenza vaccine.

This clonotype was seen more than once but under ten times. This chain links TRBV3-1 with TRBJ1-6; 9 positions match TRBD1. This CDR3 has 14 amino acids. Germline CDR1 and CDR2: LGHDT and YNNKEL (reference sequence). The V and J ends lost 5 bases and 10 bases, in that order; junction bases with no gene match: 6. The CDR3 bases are TGTGCCAGCAGCTCCCGGGACAGGGCCTCACCCCTCCACTTT. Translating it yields CASSSRDRASPLHF.

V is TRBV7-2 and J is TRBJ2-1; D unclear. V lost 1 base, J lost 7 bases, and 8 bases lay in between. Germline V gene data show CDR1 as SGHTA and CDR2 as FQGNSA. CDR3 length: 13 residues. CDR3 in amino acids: CASSLGRANEQFF. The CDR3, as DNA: TGTGCCAGCAGCTTAGGCCGCGCGAATGAGCAGTTCTTC.

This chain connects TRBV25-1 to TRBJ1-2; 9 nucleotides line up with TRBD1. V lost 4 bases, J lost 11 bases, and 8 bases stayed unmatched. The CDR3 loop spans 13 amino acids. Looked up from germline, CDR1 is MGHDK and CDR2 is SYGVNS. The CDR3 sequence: CASSANDRGKYTF. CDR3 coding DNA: TGTGCCAGCAGTGCTAACGACAGGGGGAAGTACACCTTC.

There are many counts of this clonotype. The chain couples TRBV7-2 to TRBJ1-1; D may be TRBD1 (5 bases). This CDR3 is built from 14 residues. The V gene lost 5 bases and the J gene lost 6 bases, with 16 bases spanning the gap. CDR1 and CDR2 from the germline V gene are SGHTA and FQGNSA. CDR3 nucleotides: TGTGCCAGCAGCATTACCAGGGATCAGGCTGAAGCTTTCTTT. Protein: CASSITRDQAEAFF.

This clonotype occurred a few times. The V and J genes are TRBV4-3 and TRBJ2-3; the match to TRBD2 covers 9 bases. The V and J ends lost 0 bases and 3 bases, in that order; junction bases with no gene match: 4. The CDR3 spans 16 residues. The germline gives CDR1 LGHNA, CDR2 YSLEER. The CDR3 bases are TGCGCCAGCAGCCAAGATCCAGCGGGGGGAACAGATACGCAGTATTTT. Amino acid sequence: CASSQDPAGGTDTQYF.

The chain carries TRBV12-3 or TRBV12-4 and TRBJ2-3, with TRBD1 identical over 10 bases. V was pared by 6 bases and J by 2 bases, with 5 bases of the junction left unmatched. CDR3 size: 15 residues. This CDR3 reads CASSPGTGVTDTQYF. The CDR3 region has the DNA TGTGCCAGCAGCCCCGGGACAGGGGTCACAGATACGCAGTATTTT.

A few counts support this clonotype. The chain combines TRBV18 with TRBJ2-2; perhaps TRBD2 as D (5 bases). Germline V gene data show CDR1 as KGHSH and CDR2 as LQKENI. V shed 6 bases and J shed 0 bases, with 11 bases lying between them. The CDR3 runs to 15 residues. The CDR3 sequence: CASSRARANTGELFF. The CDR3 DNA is TGTGCCAGCTCGCGGGCTAGGGCGAACACCGGGGAGCTGTTTTTT.

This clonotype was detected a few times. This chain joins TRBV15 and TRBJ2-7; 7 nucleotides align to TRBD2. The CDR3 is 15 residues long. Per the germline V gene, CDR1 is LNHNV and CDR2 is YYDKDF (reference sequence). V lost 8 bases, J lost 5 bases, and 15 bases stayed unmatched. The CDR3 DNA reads TGTGCCACCTCTCGACTAGCCGTGGGTTCCGACGAGCAGTACTTC. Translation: CATSRLAVGSDEQYF.

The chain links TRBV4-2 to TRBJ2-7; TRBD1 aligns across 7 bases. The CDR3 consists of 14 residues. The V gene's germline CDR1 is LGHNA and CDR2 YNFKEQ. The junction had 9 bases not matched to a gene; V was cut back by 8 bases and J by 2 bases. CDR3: CASGPGTATYEQYF. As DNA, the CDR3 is TGTGCCAGCGGCCCCGGGACAGCCACCTACGAGCAGTACTTC.

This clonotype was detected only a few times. CDR3 region: CASSYVEGQVNQPQHF. For the CDR3, the DNA is TGTGCCAGCAGTTACGTTGAGGGGCAGGTAAACCAGCCCCAGCATTTT. This sequence joins TRBV6-2 or TRBV6-3 and TRBJ1-5; D is possibly TRBD1 (5 bases). This CDR3 has 16 amino acids. Germline loops: CDR1 MNHEY, CDR2 SVGEGT. V lost 2 bases, J lost 7 bases, and 18 bases lay in between.

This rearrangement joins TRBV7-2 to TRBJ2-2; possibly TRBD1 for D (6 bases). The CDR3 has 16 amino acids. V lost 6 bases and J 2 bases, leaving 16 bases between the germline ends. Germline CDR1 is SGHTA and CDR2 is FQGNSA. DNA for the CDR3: TGTGCCAGCAGTCTCAAGACAGGAAGAAACACCGGGGAGCTGTTTTTT. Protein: CASSLKTGRNTGELFF.

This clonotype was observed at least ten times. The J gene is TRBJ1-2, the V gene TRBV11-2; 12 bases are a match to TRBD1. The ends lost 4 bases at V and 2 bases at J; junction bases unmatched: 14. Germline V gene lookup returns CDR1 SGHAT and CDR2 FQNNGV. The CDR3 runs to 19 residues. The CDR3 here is CASSSSPYRDRGRNYGYTF. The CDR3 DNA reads TGTGCCAGCAGCTCCTCTCCCTACCGGGACAGGGGGCGAAACTATGGCTACACCTTC.

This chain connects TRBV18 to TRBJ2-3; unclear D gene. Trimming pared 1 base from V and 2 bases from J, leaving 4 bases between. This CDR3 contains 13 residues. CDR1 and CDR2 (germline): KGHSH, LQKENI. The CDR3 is CASSPRNTDTQYF. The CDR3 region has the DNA TGTGCCAGCTCACCACGAAACACAGATACGCAGTATTTT.

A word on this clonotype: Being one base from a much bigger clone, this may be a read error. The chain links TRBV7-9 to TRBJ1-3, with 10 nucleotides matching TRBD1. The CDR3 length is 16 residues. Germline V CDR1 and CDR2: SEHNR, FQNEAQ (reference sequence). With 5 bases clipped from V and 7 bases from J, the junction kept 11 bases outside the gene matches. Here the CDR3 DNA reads TGTGCCAGCAGCACCAGCTCCGGGACAGGGGTCAACACCATATATTTT. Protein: CASSTSSGTGVNTIYF.

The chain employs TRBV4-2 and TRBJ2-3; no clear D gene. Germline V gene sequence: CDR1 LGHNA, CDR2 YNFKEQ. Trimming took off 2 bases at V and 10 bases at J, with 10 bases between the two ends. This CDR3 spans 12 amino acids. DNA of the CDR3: TGTGCCAGCAGCCAATTCACTACTGCGCAGTATTTT. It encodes CASSQFTTAQYF.

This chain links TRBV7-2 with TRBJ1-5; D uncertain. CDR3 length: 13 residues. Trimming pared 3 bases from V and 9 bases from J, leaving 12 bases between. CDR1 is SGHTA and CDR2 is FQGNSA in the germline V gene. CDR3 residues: CASSFESDRPQHF. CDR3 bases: TGTGCCAGCAGCTTTGAATCCGATCGGCCCCAGCATTTT. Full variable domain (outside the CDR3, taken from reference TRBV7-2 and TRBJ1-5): GAGVSQSPSNKVTEKGKDVELRCDPISGHTALYWYRQSLGQGLEFLIYFQGNSAPDKSGLPSDRFSAERTGGSVSTLTIQRTQQEDSAVYLCASSFESDRPQHFGDGTRLSIL.

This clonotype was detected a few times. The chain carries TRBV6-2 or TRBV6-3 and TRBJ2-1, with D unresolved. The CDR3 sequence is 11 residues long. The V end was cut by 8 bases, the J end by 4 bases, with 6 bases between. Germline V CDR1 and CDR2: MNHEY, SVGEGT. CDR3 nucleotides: TGTGCCAGCGGGAATTACAATGAGCAGTTCTTC. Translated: CASGNYNEQFF.

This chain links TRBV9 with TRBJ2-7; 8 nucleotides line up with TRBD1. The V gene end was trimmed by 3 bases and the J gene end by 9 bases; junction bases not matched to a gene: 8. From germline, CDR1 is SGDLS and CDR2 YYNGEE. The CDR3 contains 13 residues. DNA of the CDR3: TGTGCCAGCAGCGCCGGGACAGGTCCGGCGCAGTACTTC. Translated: CASSAGTGPAQYF.

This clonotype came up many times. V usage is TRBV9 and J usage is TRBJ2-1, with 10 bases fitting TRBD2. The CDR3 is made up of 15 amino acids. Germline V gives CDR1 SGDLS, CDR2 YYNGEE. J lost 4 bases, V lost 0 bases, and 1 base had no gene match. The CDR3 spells CASSVGTSGYNEQFF. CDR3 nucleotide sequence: TGTGCCAGCAGCGTAGGGACTAGCGGTTACAATGAGCAGTTCTTC.

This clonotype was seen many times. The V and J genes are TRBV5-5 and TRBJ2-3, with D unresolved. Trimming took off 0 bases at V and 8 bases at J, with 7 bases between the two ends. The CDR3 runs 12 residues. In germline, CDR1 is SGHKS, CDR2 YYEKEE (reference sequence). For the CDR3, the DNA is TGTGCCAGCAGCTTGGACGGCCCTACGCAGTATTTT. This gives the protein CASSLDGPTQYF.

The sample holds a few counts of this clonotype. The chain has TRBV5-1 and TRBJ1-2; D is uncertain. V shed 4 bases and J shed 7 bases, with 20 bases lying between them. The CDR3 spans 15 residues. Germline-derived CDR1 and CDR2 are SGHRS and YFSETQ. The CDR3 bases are TGCGCCAGCAGCGTGGCGCCCTCGGGAGATAGTGGCTACACCTTC. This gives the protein CASSVAPSGDSGYTF.

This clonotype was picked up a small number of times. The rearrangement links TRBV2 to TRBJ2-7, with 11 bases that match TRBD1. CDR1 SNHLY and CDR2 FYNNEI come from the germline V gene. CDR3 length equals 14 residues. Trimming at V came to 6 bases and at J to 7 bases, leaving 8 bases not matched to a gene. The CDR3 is CASRHGQGAGEQYF. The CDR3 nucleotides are TGTGCCAGCAGGCATGGACAGGGGGCAGGGGAGCAGTACTTC.

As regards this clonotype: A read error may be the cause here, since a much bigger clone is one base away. The CDR3 DNA reads as TGTGCCAGCAGTCCTACACCGGGACAGGGGGCGTTGAATGAGCTGTTCTTC. This encodes CASSPTPGQGALNELFF. J is TRBJ2-1 and V is TRBV12-3 or TRBV12-4; 12 bases line up with TRBD1. The CDR3 runs to 17 residues.

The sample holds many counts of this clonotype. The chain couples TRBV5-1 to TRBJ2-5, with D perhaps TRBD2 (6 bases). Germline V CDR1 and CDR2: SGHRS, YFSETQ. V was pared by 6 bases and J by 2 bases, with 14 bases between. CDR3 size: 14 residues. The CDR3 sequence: CASKIGGLQETQYF. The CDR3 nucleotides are TGCGCCAGCAAAATCGGGGGACTTCAAGAGACCCAGTACTTC.

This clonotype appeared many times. This CDR3 reads CASRAGQGTGELFF. CDR3 DNA: TGCGCCAGCAGAGCAGGACAGGGCACCGGGGAGCTGTTTTTT. The V call is TRBV10-1, the J call TRBJ2-2, with 8 positions matching TRBD1. Germline CDR1 and CDR2: WNHNN and SYGVQD (reference sequence). V was clipped by 6 bases and J by 4 bases; unmatched bases: 4. The CDR3 covers 14 residues.

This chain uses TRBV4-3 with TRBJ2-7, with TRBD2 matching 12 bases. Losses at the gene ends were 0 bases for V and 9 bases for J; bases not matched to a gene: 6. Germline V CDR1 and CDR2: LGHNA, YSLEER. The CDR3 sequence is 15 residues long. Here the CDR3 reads CASSQDFLAGGPQYF. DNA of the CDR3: TGCGCCAGCAGCCAAGATTTCCTAGCGGGAGGGCCGCAGTACTTC.

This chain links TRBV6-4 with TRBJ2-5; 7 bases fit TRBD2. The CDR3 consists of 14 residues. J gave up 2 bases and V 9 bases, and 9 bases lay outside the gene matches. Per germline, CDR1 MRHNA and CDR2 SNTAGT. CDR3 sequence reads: CASRHGRWQETQYF. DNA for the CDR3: TGTGCCAGTCGGCACGGGAGGTGGCAAGAGACCCAGTACTTC.

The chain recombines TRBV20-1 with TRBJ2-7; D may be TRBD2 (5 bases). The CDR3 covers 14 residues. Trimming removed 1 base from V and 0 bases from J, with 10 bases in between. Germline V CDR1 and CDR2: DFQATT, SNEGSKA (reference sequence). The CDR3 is CSARAAGSSYEQYF. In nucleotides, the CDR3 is TGCAGTGCTAGAGCCGCGGGTAGCTCCTACGAGCAGTACTTC.

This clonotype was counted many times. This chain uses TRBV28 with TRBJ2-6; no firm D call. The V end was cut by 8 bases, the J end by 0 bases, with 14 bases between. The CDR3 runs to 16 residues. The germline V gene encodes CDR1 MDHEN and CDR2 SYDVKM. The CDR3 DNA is TGTGCCAGCTCCCGTAATACCCTCTCTGGGGCCAACGTCCTGACTTTC. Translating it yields CASSRNTLSGANVLTF.

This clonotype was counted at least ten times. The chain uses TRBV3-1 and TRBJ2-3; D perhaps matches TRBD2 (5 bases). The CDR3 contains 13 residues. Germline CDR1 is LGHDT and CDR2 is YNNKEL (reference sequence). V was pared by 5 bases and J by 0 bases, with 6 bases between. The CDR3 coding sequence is TGTGCCAGCAGCAGGACTAGCACAGATACGCAGTATTTT. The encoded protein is CASSRTSTDTQYF.

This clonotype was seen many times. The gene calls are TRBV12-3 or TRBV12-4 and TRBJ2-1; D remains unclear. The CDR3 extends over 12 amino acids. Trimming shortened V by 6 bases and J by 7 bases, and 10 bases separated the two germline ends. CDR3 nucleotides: TGTGCCAGCAGCCCCAACAATAATGAGCAGTTCTTC. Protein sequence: CASSPNNNEQFF.

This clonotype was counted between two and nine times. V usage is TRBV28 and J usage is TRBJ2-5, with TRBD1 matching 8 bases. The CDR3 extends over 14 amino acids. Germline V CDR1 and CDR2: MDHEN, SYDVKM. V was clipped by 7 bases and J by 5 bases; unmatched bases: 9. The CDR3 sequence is CASNSPGQDETQYF. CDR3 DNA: TGTGCCAGCAATAGTCCGGGACAGGACGAGACCCAGTACTTC.